The T cell receptor (beta chain) described here comes from a study of T cells in Graves' hyperthyroidism and ophthalmopathy. Per the germline V gene, CDR1 is SGHAT and CDR2 is FQNNGV. CDR3 size: 14 residues. With 5 bases removed from V and 6 bases from J, the gap between germline ends came to 16 bases. The TCR beta CDR3 regions underwent amplification using RNA transcripts as the source. HTBI primers drove first-round RT-PCR of the TCR CDR3. One entry per CDR3 protein results from TCRdb running MiXCR on the multiplex PCR reads. The table shows 450,000 to 700,000 distinct CDR3 sequences, with under 60% occurring only once.

Sequences were obtained from peripheral blood or thyroid tissue (not recorded which). This rearrangement joins TRBV11-2 to TRBJ1-2; D might be TRBD1 (6 bases). The clonotype was recovered from an adult woman with Graves' disease, either hyperthyroidism or ophthalmopathy (not recorded which). The CDR3 DNA reads TGTGCCAGCAGCCCTTCGAACAGGGCGAATGGCTACACCTTC. Translating it yields CASSPSNRANGYTF.